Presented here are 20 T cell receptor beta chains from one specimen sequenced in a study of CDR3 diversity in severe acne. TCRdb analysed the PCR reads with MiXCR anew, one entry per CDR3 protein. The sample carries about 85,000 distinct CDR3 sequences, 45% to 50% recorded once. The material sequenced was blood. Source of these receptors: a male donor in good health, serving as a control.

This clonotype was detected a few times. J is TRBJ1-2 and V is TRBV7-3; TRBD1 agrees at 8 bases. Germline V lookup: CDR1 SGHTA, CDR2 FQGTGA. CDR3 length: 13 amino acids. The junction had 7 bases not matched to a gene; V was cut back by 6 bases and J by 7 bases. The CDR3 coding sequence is TGTGCCAGCAGATACCCGGACAGGGCTGGCTACACCTTC. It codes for CASRYPDRAGYTF. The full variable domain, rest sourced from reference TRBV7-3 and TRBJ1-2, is GAGVSQTPSNKVTEKGKYVELRCDPISGHTALYWYRQSLGQGPEFLIYFQGTGAADDSGLPNDRFFAVRPEGSVSTLKIQRTERGDSAVYLCASRYPDRAGYTFGSGTRLTVV.

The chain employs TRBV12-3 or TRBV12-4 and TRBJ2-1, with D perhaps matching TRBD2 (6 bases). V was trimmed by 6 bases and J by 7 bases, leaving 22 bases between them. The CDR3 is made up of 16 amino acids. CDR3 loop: CASRLGGWETANEQFF. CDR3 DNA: TGTGCCAGCAGACTTGGGGGGTGGGAGACGGCGAATGAGCAGTTCTTC.

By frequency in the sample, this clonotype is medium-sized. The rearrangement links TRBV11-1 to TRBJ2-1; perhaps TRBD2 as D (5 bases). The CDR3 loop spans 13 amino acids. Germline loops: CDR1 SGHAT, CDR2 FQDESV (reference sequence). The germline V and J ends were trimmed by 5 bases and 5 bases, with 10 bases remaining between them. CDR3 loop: CASSLNSDNEQFF. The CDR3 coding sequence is TGTGCCAGCAGCCTAAATAGCGACAATGAGCAGTTCTTC. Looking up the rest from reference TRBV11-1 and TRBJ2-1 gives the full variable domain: EAEVAQSPRYKITEKSQAVAFWCDPISGHATLYWYRQILGQGPELLVQFQDESVVDDSQLPKDRFSAERLKGVDSTLKIQPAELGDSAMYLCASSLNSDNEQFFGPGTRLTVL.

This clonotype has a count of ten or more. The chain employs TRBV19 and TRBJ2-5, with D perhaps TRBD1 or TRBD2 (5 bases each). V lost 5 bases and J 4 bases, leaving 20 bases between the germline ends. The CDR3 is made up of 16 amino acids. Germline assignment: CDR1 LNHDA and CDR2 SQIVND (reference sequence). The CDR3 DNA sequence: TGTGCCAGTAGTCGAGCCCGGGGCCAGGGCGGAGAGACCCAGTACTTC. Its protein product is CASSRARGQGGETQYF.

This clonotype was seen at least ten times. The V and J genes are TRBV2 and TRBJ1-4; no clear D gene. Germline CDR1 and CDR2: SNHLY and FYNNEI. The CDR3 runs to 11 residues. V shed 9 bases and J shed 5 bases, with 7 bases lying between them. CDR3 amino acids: CARGGNEKLFF. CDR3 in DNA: TGTGCCAGAGGTGGGAATGAAAAACTGTTTTTT.

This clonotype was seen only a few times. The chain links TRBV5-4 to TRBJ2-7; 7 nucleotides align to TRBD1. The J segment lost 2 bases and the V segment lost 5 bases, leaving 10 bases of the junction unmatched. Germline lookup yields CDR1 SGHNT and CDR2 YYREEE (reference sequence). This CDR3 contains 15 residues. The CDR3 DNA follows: TGTGCCAGCAGTTACGCTTCGGGACAGCCCTACGAGCAGTACTTC. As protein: CASSYASGQPYEQYF.

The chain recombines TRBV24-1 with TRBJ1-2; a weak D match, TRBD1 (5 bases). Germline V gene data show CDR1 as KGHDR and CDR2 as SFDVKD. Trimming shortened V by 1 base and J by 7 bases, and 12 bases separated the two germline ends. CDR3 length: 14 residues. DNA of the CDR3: TGTGCCACCAGTGATTTCGCAGGGACTAGTGGCTACACCTTC. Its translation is CATSDFAGTSGYTF.

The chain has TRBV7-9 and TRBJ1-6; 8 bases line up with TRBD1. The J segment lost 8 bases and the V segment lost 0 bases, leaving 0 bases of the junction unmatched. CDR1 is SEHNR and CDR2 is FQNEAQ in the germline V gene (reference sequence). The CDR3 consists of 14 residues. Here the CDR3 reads CASSLATGDSPLHF. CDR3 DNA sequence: TGTGCCAGCAGCTTAGCGACAGGGGATTCACCCCTCCACTTT.

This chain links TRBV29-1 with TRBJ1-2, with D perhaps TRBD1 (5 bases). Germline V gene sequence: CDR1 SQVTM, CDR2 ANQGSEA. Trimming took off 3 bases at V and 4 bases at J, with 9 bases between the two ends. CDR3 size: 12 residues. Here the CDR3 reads CSVDFGGYGYTF. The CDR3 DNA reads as TGCAGCGTTGATTTCGGGGGCTATGGCTACACCTTC.

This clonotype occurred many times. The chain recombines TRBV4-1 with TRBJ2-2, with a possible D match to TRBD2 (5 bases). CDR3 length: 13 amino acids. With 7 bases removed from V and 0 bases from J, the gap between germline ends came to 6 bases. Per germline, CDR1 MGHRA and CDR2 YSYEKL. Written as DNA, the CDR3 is TGCGCCAGCAAGGGAGCGAACACCGGGGAGCTGTTTTTT. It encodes CASKGANTGELFF.

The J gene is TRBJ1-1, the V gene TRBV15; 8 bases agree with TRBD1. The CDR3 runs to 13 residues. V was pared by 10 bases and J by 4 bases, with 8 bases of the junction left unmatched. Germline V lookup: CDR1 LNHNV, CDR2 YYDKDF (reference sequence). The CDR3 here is CASSTGGRTEAFF. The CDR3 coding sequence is TGTGCCAGCAGTACAGGGGGGCGCACTGAAGCTTTCTTT.

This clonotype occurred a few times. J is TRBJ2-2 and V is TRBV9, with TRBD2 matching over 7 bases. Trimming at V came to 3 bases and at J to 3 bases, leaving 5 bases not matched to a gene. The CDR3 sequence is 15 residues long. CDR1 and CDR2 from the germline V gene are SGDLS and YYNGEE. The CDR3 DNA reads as TGTGCCAGCAGCGGGGGACTACTCCACACCGGGGAGCTGTTTTTT. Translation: CASSGGLLHTGELFF. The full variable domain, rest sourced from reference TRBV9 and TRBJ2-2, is DSGVTQTPKHLITATGQRVTLRCSPRSGDLSVYWYQQSLDQGLQFLIQYYNGEERAKGNILERFSAQQFPDLHSELNLSSLELGDSALYFCASSGGLLHTGELFFGEGSRLTVL.

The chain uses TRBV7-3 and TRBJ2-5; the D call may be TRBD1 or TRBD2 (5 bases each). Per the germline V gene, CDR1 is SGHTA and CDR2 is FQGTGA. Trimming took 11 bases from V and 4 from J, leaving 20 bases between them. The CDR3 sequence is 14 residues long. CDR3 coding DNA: TGTGCCTGGAGTCGGACCGCCGGGACAGAGACCCAGTACTTC. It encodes CAWSRTAGTETQYF.

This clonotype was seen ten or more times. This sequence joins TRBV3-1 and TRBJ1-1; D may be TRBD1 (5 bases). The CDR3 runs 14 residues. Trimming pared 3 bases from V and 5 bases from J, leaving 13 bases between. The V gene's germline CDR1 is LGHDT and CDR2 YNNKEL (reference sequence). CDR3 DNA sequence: TGTGCCAGCAGCCAGGGGGTCAGGTGGACTGAAGCTTTCTTT. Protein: CASSQGVRWTEAFF.

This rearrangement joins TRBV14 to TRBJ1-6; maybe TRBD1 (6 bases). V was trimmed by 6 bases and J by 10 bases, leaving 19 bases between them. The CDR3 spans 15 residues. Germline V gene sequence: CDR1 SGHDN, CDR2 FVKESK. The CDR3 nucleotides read TGTGCCAGCAGTCCCTTGGAGGGGGGGCGATCACCCCTCCACTTT. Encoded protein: CASSPLEGGRSPLHF. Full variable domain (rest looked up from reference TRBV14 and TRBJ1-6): EAGVTQFPSHSVIEKGQTVTLRCDPISGHDNLYWYRRVMGKEIKFLLHFVKESKQDESGMPNNRFLAERTGGTYSTLKVQPAELEDSGVYFCASSPLEGGRSPLHFGNGTRLTVT.

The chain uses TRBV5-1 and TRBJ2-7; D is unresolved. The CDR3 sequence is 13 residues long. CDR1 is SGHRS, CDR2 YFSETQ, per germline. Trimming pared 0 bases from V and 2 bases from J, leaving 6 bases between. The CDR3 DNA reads TGCGCCAGCAGCTTGGACGGAACCTACGAGCAGTACTTC. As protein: CASSLDGTYEQYF.

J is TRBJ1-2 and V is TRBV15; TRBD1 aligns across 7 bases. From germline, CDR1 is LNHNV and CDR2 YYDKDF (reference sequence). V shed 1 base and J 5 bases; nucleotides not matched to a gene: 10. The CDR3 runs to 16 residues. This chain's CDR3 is CATSRVKGTELYGYTF. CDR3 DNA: TGTGCCACCAGCAGAGTTAAAGGGACAGAACTTTATGGCTACACCTTC.

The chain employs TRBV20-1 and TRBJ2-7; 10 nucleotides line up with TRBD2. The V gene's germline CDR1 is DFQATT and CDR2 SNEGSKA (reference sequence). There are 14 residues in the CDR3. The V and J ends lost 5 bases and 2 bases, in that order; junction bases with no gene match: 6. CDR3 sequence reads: CSARTSGTTYEQYF. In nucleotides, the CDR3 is TGCAGTGCTCGTACTAGCGGGACGACCTACGAGCAGTACTTC.

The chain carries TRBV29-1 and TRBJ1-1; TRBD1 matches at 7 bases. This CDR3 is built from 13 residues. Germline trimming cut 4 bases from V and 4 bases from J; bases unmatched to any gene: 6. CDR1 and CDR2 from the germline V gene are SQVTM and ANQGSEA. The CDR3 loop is CSVGQGVSTEAFF. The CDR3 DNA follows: TGCAGCGTTGGACAGGGAGTGAGCACTGAAGCTTTCTTT.

CDR3 loop: CASSVDGAGEDEQFF. The CDR3 nucleotides read TGTGCCAGCAGCGTAGATGGGGCGGGAGAGGATGAGCAGTTCTTC. The V call is TRBV9, the J call TRBJ2-1, with 7 bases fitting TRBD2. The V segment lost 0 bases and the J segment 8 bases; nucleotides outside the gene matches: 8. The CDR3 contains 15 residues. From germline, CDR1 is SGDLS and CDR2 YYNGEE.